These 18 T cell receptor beta chains share one sample of origin, sequenced in a study of blood T cell repertoires in COVID-19 (TCRdb year 2020). Library preparation was by the immunoSEQ multiplex PCR assay. TCRdb mirrors the immuneACCESS table, restricted to in-frame sequences. Some clones are absent from its copies; in checked studies, under half trace to an unresolved V gene, and the reason for the others is unknown. Recorded for this sample are some 180,000 clones; roughly four fifths of them occurred a single time. The ten largest clones capture about a tenth of the sample. Input material: peripheral blood. The source is a man aged 65-85 years with active or convalescent COVID-19.

The rearrangement joins TRBV5-5 to TRBJ2-2, with a tentative D call TRBD1 (5 bases). Trimming stripped 0 bases from V and 1 base from J, with 7 bases between. The germline V gene encodes CDR1 SGHKS and CDR2 YYEKEE (reference sequence). The CDR3 contains 15 residues. The CDR3 nucleotides are TGTGCCAGCAGCTTGGTGCAGGGGAACACCGGGGAGCTGTTTTTT. Translated, it gives CASSLVQGNTGELFF. The complete variable domain, with remaining parts taken from reference TRBV5-5 and TRBJ2-2, reads DAGVTQSPTHLIKTRGQQVTLRCSPISGHKSVSWYQQVLGQGPQFIFQYYEKEERGRGNFPDRFSARQFPNYSSELNVNALLLGDSALYLCASSLVQGNTGELFFGEGSRLTVL.

The chain links TRBV15 to TRBJ2-4; the D gene is possibly TRBD1 (5 bases). Trimming cost V 2 bases and J 5 bases, with 16 bases left between them. CDR3 length: 16 residues. Germline V gene data show CDR1 as LNHNV and CDR2 as YYDKDF (reference sequence). In nucleotides, the CDR3 is TGTGCCACCAGCAGACACAGGACGGCCTGGGAAAACATTCAGTACTTC. This encodes CATSRHRTAWENIQYF. The full variable domain, rest sourced from reference TRBV15 and TRBJ2-4, is DAMVIQNPRYQVTQFGKPVTLSCSQTLNHNVMYWYQQKSSQAPKLLFHYYDKDFNNEADTPDNFQSRRPNTSFCFLDIRSPGLGDTAMYLCATSRHRTAWENIQYFGAGTRLSVL.

This clone was seen only a few times. This sequence joins TRBV7-6 and TRBJ1-1; D is possibly TRBD1 (6 bases). The CDR3 is made up of 14 amino acids. V lost 1 base and J 5 bases, leaving 11 bases between the germline ends. The germline CDR1 and CDR2 sequences are SGHVS and FNYEAQ. CDR3 nucleotides: TGTGCCAGCAGCTTAGAAGACAGGAGAACTGAAGCTTTCTTT. Protein: CASSLEDRRTEAFF.

The rearrangement uses TRBV12-3 or TRBV12-4 and TRBJ1-2; D is ambiguous. This CDR3 is built from 13 residues. The V and J ends lost 5 bases and 8 bases respectively, with 15 bases between them. The CDR3, as DNA: TGTGCCAGCAGTCCACTTCGATTCTGGGGCTACACCTTC. Translated, it gives CASSPLRFWGYTF.

This chain uses TRBV27 with TRBJ2-5; possibly TRBD2 for D (7 bases). V gave up 5 bases and J gave up 0 bases, with 19 bases separating them. There are 17 residues in the CDR3. Germline CDR1 reads MNHEY; CDR2 reads SMNVEV (reference sequence). This CDR3 is CASSPPGRGGHQETQYF. The CDR3 coding sequence is TGTGCCAGCAGTCCCCCGGGTCGCGGGGGCCACCAAGAGACCCAGTACTTC.

The genes are TRBV4-1 and TRBJ2-3; TRBD2 matches 12 bases. The germline CDR1 and CDR2 sequences are MGHRA and YSYEKL. The CDR3 sequence is 18 residues long. Trimming removed 2 bases from V and 4 bases from J; junction bases left unmatched: 10. The CDR3 DNA sequence: TGCGCCAGCAGCCAACGACTAGCGGGGGCCGGGGGGTCAGATACGCAGTATTTT. It is translated as CASSQRLAGAGGSDTQYF.

The gene calls are TRBV19 and TRBJ2-7; 8 bases are a match to TRBD2. Losses at the gene ends were 5 bases for V and 3 bases for J; bases not matched to a gene: 6. Germline loops: CDR1 LNHDA, CDR2 SQIVND (reference sequence). This CDR3 is 14 amino acids long. CDR3 bases: TGTGCCAGTAGTCAAAGCGGGAGCGGCTACGAGCAGTACTTC. Amino acid sequence: CASSQSGSGYEQYF.

The V and J genes are TRBV27 and TRBJ1-1, with unresolved D. Trimming took off 4 bases at V and 1 base at J, with 10 bases between the two ends. Germline lookup yields CDR1 MNHEY and CDR2 SMNVEV (reference sequence). The CDR3 runs to 14 residues. The CDR3, as DNA: TGTGCCAGCAGTTCCCACGGGTCGAACACTGAAGCTTTCTTT. The encoded protein is CASSSHGSNTEAFF.

V and J are TRBV15 and TRBJ1-2; D is uncertain. This CDR3 is 13 amino acids long. V lost 0 bases and J 7 bases, leaving 9 bases between the germline ends. Germline CDR1 is LNHNV and CDR2 is YYDKDF (reference sequence). DNA of the CDR3: TGTGCCACCAGCAGAGAATCGAGGGTTGGCTACACCTTC. It yields the protein CATSRESRVGYTF.

J is TRBJ2-2 and V is TRBV9; weak D call: TRBD2 (5 bases). Germline CDR1 and CDR2: SGDLS and YYNGEE. CDR3 length: 14 residues. Deletions cut 2 bases from V and 4 bases from J, with 9 bases between. The chain's CDR3 is CASSVRAGTGELFF. The CDR3 DNA sequence: TGTGCCAGCAGCGTTCGTGCGGGCACCGGGGAGCTGTTTTTT.

This chain links TRBV5-1 with TRBJ2-3, with TRBD2 matching 16 bases. Trimming removed 4 bases from V and 2 bases from J; junction bases left unmatched: 4. The germline gives CDR1 SGHRS, CDR2 YFSETQ. The CDR3 is 17 amino acids. Written as DNA, the CDR3 is TGCGCCAGCAGCCTCGGGACTAGCGGGGGGGTCACAGATACGCAGTATTTT. Its translation: CASSLGTSGGVTDTQYF.

The chain recombines TRBV5-1 with TRBJ1-5; D gene ambiguous. The CDR3 is 14 amino acids. The V end was cut by 4 bases, the J end by 7 bases, with 15 bases between. Germline V lookup: CDR1 SGHRS, CDR2 YFSETQ. The CDR3 sequence: CASSPRGGGQPQHF. DNA for the CDR3: TGCGCCAGCAGCCCCCGTGGCGGCGGGCAGCCCCAGCATTTT.

The V gene is TRBV7-6, the J gene TRBJ2-3, with TRBD1 as a possible D gene (5 bases). The germline CDR1 and CDR2 sequences are SGHVS and FNYEAQ. The CDR3 covers 14 residues. V was pared by 0 bases and J by 2 bases, with 6 bases between. Here the CDR3 reads CASSLATVTDTQYF. The CDR3 bases are TGTGCCAGCAGCTTAGCGACAGTCACAGATACGCAGTATTTT.

The V and J genes are TRBV6-5 and TRBJ2-1; D may be TRBD2 (5 bases). The ends were cut back, 5 bases at V and 14 bases at J, with 16 bases in the middle. CDR1 is MNHEY, CDR2 SVGAGI, per germline. The CDR3 runs 12 residues. DNA for the CDR3: TGTGCCAGCAGTATCAAGGGCCGGAGGAAGTTCTTC. Its protein product is CASSIKGRRKFF.

V and J are TRBV4-3 and TRBJ2-7; 9 bases match TRBD2. CDR3 size: 16 residues. Per germline, CDR1 LGHNA and CDR2 YSLEER. Trimming removed 2 bases from V and 0 bases from J; junction bases left unmatched: 5. Here the CDR3 reads CASSQTSGWDSYEQYF. CDR3 bases: TGCGCCAGCAGCCAAACTAGCGGGTGGGACTCCTACGAGCAGTACTTC.

The chain is built from TRBV6-2 or TRBV6-3 and TRBJ2-7, with 7 positions matching TRBD1. Germline CDR1 is MNHEY and CDR2 is SVGEGT. CDR3 length: 19 residues. J lost 3 bases, V lost 0 bases, and 17 bases had no gene match. The CDR3: CASSYSGINRQGYLYEQYF. CDR3 bases: TGTGCCAGCAGTTACTCCGGCATCAACAGACAGGGATACCTCTACGAGCAGTACTTC.

The chain has TRBV4-1 and TRBJ2-2, with TRBD2 matching over 8 bases. The CDR3 is 17 amino acids. The germline CDR1 and CDR2 sequences are MGHRA and YSYEKL. Unmatched junction bases numbered 10, after V lost 5 bases and J lost 2 bases. CDR3 coding DNA: TGCGCCAGCAGCGGACTAGCCGGGACTTTTAACACCGGGGAGCTGTTTTTT. Its translation: CASSGLAGTFNTGELFF.

The rearrangement joins TRBV28 to TRBJ2-2, with 14 bases fitting TRBD2. The V segment lost 5 bases and the J segment 13 bases; nucleotides outside the gene matches: 15. Germline values: CDR1 MDHEN, CDR2 SYDVKM. This CDR3 is 17 amino acids long. Here the CDR3 DNA reads TGTGCCAGCAGTCACAGCTGGGGACTAGCGGGAGCGCCCAGGCTGTTTTTT. Its protein is CASSHSWGLAGAPRLFF.